The present entry profiles one T cell receptor (beta chain) with its context. The antigen is undetermined. Per the germline V gene, CDR1 is MDHEN and CDR2 is SYDVKM. The CDR3 length is 15 residues. V was clipped by 5 bases and J by 1 base, with 12 bases between them. TCRdb reanalysed the reads using MiXCR and keeps one entry per CDR3 protein. Of around 240,000 distinct CDR3 sequences listed, approximately 24% were seen once; the top ten hold roughly 18%. The entry originates in a study of T cell repertoires in cytomegalovirus infection. Background on the study: Public TCR beta signatures were indicative of both CMV infection and a matching HLA type.

Study-wide findings and caveats: In two of eight donors, the top clonotype was HLA-C-restricted CMV-specific. CMV carriers with the relevant HLA were identified by cumulative public TCR beta family frequency.

The clonotype comes from a human donor in good health (CMV status not recorded). Some clones in this sample may be carry-over from other donors' samples. The chain links TRBV28 to TRBJ1-5; D might be TRBD1 (6 bases). Sequencing was done on a sample of CD8+ T cells from PBMCs. CDR3 loop: CASSPLGASNQPQHF. The DNA of the CDR3 is TGTGCCAGCAGTCCCCTGGGGGCGAGCAATCAGCCCCAGCATTTT.